This T cell receptor beta chain is from a study of cytomegalovirus exposure and HLA in healthy donors. As for the study in general: Prior work identified some 120 million unique TCR beta sequences in roughly 180 million T cells.

With respect to this clone: The antigen remains unidentified. The junction differs from germline at one of its ends, possibly a read error.

Primers for the PCR totalled 60 Vbeta and 13 Jbeta. Repertoires were generated with immunoSEQ multiplex PCR, while TCRdb's copy carries only in-frame clones and drops some. The sample has fewer than 200,000 clones; roughly 13% are singletons. Notes on the study in general: In an earlier analysis, in under 700 donors, most V segments appeared productive either ~87% or ~30% of the time.

Germline V gives CDR1 MNHEY, CDR2 SVGAGI. This CDR3 has 15 residues. The sequence came from a man aged 45 to 65 in good health and CMV-seropositive. The sequencing input was PBMCs. The rearrangement joins TRBV6-5 to TRBJ1-5, with D unresolved. The CDR3 is CATGPAGMGNQHQHF. CDR3 sequence (DNA): TGTGCCACCGGCCCGGCGGGAATGGGCAATCAGCACCAGCATTTT.